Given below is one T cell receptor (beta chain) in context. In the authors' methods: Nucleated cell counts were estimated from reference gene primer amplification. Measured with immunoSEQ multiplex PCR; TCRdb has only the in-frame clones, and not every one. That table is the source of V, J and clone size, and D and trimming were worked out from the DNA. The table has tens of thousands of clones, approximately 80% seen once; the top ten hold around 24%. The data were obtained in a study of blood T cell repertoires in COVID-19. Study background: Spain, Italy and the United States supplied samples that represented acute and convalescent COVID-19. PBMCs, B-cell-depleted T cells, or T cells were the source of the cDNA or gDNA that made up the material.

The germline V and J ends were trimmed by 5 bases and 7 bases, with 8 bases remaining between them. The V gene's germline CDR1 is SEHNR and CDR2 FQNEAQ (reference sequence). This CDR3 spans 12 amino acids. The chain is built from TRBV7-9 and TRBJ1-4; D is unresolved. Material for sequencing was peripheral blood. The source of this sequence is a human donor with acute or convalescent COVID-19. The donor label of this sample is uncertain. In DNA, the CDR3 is TGTGCCAGCAGCGAGACGGGTGAAAAACTGTTTTTT. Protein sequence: CASSETGEKLFF.